Listed below are T cell receptor beta chains from one sample, sequenced in a study of OX40 agonist ivuxolimab in advanced cancers. The protocol was immunoSEQ multiplex PCR, while the TCRdb copy is restricted to in-frame clones and leaves out a portion. This sample yields around 60,000 clones, of which approximately 79% are seen a single time; about a tenth belongs to the top ten. Sequenced here: CD4+ or CD8+ T cells sorted from blood, sampled in a trial of the OX40 agonist ivuxolimab. The receptors were sampled from an adult with an advanced solid tumor such as melanoma, head and neck, liver or kidney cancer. CDR3s include the opening cysteine and the closing phenylalanine or tryptophan. The D gene is left open where the match is weak. A row's size may be missing; if present it is once, few, many or a size class.

abundance: .; d_gene: TRBD2; j_gene: TRBJ2-7; v_gene: TRBV29-1; CDR3nt: TGCAGCGCTGAGAGCGGGAGGGTAAAGTACTTC; CDR3aa: CSAESGRVKYF
abundance: once; d_gene: .; j_gene: TRBJ2-1; v_gene: TRBV21-1; CDR3nt: TGTGCCAGCAGCAAAGCGGAGCTAGCGGGGGCCGCTAACAACAATGAGCAGTTCTTC; CDR3aa: CASSKAELAGAANNNEQFF
abundance: .; d_gene: TRBD2; j_gene: TRBJ2-5; v_gene: TRBV30; CDR3nt: TGTGCCTGGAGCACAACTAGCGGGAGGAAGACCCAGTACTTC; CDR3aa: CAWSTTSGRKTQYF
abundance: .; d_gene: .; j_gene: TRBJ2-3; v_gene: TRBV19; CDR3nt: TGTGCCAGGGTAAGACTGTCAGATACGCAGTATTTT; CDR3aa: CARVRLSDTQYF
abundance: .; d_gene: TRBD1; j_gene: TRBJ1-5; v_gene: TRBV28; CDR3nt: TGTGCCAGCACGTACACAGGGGGCGTTTCTCAGCCCCAGCATTTT; CDR3aa: CASTYTGGVSQPQHF
abundance: many; d_gene: TRBD1; j_gene: TRBJ1-2; v_gene: TRBV5-4; CDR3nt: TGTGCCAGCAGCCCACAGGGGAAGGCCCGCATTAACTATGGCTACACCTTC; CDR3aa: CASSPQGKARINYGYTF
abundance: few; d_gene: .; j_gene: TRBJ1-3; v_gene: TRBV9; CDR3nt: TGTGCCAGCAGCAGGGACTTCTCTGGAAACACCATATATTTT; CDR3aa: CASSRDFSGNTIYF
abundance: .; d_gene: TRBD1; j_gene: TRBJ2-7; v_gene: TRBV27; CDR3nt: TGTGCCAGCAGTGGGAACCCGGGACAGGGACAGTACTTC; CDR3aa: CASSGNPGQGQYF
abundance: .; d_gene: .; j_gene: TRBJ1-1; v_gene: TRBV19; CDR3nt: TGTGCCAGTAGAAGTAGACGTAGGGGACCGATGAACACTGAAGCTTTCTTT; CDR3aa: CASRSRRRGPMNTEAFF
abundance: few; d_gene: TRBD2; j_gene: TRBJ2-5; v_gene: TRBV27; CDR3nt: TGTGCCAGCAGTACCCGACTAGCGGGAGGATTAGAGACCCAGTACTTC; CDR3aa: CASSTRLAGGLETQYF
abundance: many; d_gene: .; j_gene: TRBJ2-7; v_gene: TRBV10-3; CDR3nt: TGTGCCACCATGGACAGATCCTACGAGCAGTACTTC; CDR3aa: CATMDRSYEQYF
abundance: .; d_gene: TRBD1; j_gene: TRBJ1-5; v_gene: TRBV28; CDR3nt: TGTGCCAGCAGTTTCGGGGTGATTCGGCACAGGGGGAAGAGCAATCAGCCCCAGCATTTT; CDR3aa: CASSFGVIRHRGKSNQPQHF
abundance: .; d_gene: .; j_gene: TRBJ1-2; v_gene: TRBV28; CDR3nt: TGTGCCAGCAGAGAAGGAGGCTACACCTTC; CDR3aa: CASREGGYTF
abundance: few; d_gene: TRBD1; j_gene: TRBJ1-3; v_gene: TRBV18; CDR3nt: TGTGCCAGCTCACCACCGGGGACAGGGGGCTTTTTTGGAAACACCATATATTTT; CDR3aa: CASSPPGTGGFFGNTIYF
abundance: .; d_gene: .; j_gene: TRBJ2-2; v_gene: TRBV5-1; CDR3nt: TGCGCCAGCAGCTCTGGGGCCCCGAACACCGGGGAGCTGTTTTTT; CDR3aa: CASSSGAPNTGELFF
abundance: many; d_gene: TRBD2; j_gene: TRBJ2-7; v_gene: TRBV5-6; CDR3nt: TGTGCCAGCAGTTCGGGGCGGGAGAGCTCCTACGAGCAGTACTTC; CDR3aa: CASSSGRESSYEQYF
abundance: .; d_gene: .; j_gene: TRBJ1-5; v_gene: TRBV6-6; CDR3nt: TGTGCCAGCAGCGCCGGGCCGGGCAATCAGCCCCAGCATTTT; CDR3aa: CASSAGPGNQPQHF
abundance: .; d_gene: .; j_gene: TRBJ2-2; v_gene: TRBV5-1; CDR3nt: TGCGCCAGCAATCTTAGCGGTCCCACCGGGGAGCTGTTTTTT; CDR3aa: CASNLSGPTGELFF
abundance: .; d_gene: TRBD2; j_gene: TRBJ2-7; v_gene: TRBV14; CDR3nt: TGTGCCAGCAGCCAAGGGAGCGGGATTACCTACGAGCAGTACTTC; CDR3aa: CASSQGSGITYEQYF
abundance: .; d_gene: .; j_gene: TRBJ1-6; v_gene: TRBV28; CDR3nt: TGTGCCAGCAGTTTATCGGGACTTTTAAATTCACCCCTCCACTTT; CDR3aa: CASSLSGLLNSPLHF
abundance: .; d_gene: TRBD1; j_gene: TRBJ2-1; v_gene: TRBV19; CDR3nt: TGTGCCAGTAGTACAGGGGGACAGGGGAGTAGTGAGCAGTTCTTC; CDR3aa: CASSTGGQGSSEQFF
abundance: .; d_gene: TRBD2; j_gene: TRBJ2-7; v_gene: TRBV10-3; CDR3nt: TGTGCCATCAGTGGCGGGACTAGCGGGAGAGGCGAGCAGTACTTC; CDR3aa: CAISGGTSGRGEQYF
abundance: .; d_gene: .; j_gene: TRBJ2-7; v_gene: TRBV6-5; CDR3nt: TGTGCCAGCAGTTGGGCAAACGTGAACGAGCAGTACTTC; CDR3aa: CASSWANVNEQYF
abundance: .; d_gene: .; j_gene: TRBJ2-5; v_gene: TRBV19; CDR3nt: TGTGCCAGTAGTATAGAGGATAGAGTATGGGAGACCCAGTACTTC; CDR3aa: CASSIEDRVWETQYF
abundance: once; d_gene: TRBD1; j_gene: TRBJ2-2; v_gene: TRBV12-5; CDR3nt: TGTGCTAGTGGTTTGGTAACCGGGACAGTGAACACCGGGGAGCTGTTTTTT; CDR3aa: CASGLVTGTVNTGELFF
abundance: once; d_gene: .; j_gene: TRBJ1-2; v_gene: TRBV7-8; CDR3nt: TGTGCCAGCAGCTTAGGGCTCCTCAACTATGGCTACACCTTC; CDR3aa: CASSLGLLNYGYTF
abundance: .; d_gene: TRBD1; j_gene: TRBJ1-6; v_gene: TRBV6-6; CDR3nt: TGTGCCAGCAGTTACGGACAGGGTGATTCACCCCTCCACTTT; CDR3aa: CASSYGQGDSPLHF
abundance: .; d_gene: TRBD2; j_gene: TRBJ2-1; v_gene: TRBV9; CDR3nt: TGTGCCAGCGGCGGGGGTAGCTCCTACAATGAGCAGTTCTTC; CDR3aa: CASGGGSSYNEQFF
abundance: .; d_gene: .; j_gene: TRBJ1-6; v_gene: TRBV11-2; CDR3nt: TGTGCCAGCAGCTTGGGGGCGGGCCTGGGTAATTCACCCCTCCACTTT; CDR3aa: CASSLGAGLGNSPLHF
abundance: .; d_gene: .; j_gene: TRBJ2-3; v_gene: TRBV4-3; CDR3nt: TGCGCCAGCAGCCAGGATTTGGGTCCAGATACGCAGTATTTT; CDR3aa: CASSQDLGPDTQYF
abundance: .; d_gene: TRBD2; j_gene: TRBJ2-1; v_gene: TRBV15; CDR3nt: TGTGCCACCAGCCGGACTAGCGGGAGGGCCAGTAATGAGCAGTTCTTC; CDR3aa: CATSRTSGRASNEQFF
abundance: .; d_gene: .; j_gene: TRBJ1-1; v_gene: TRBV29-1; CDR3nt: TGCAGCGTTGTGCTGCCCAGGGCCCGGGGCACTGAAGCTTTCTTT; CDR3aa: CSVVLPRARGTEAFF
abundance: .; d_gene: TRBD2; j_gene: TRBJ2-5; v_gene: TRBV6-5; CDR3nt: TGTGCCAGCACCAGGACTAGCGCGTACCAAGAGACCCAGTACTTC; CDR3aa: CASTRTSAYQETQYF
abundance: .; d_gene: TRBD1; j_gene: TRBJ1-1; v_gene: TRBV5-4; CDR3nt: TGTGCCAGCAGCTCACAGGGGCGTGGGAACACTGAAGCTTTCTTT; CDR3aa: CASSSQGRGNTEAFF
abundance: .; d_gene: .; j_gene: TRBJ2-2; v_gene: TRBV9; CDR3nt: TGTGCCAGCAGCTCTACTAGTGGAGGGACGGGGGAGCTGTTTTTT; CDR3aa: CASSSTSGGTGELFF
abundance: .; d_gene: TRBD2; j_gene: TRBJ2-1; v_gene: TRBV7-9; CDR3nt: TGTGCCAGCAGCTTAGGGATGGGACTAGCGGGCGCCAATGAGCAGTTCTTC; CDR3aa: CASSLGMGLAGANEQFF
abundance: .; d_gene: TRBD2; j_gene: TRBJ2-5; v_gene: TRBV7-7; CDR3nt: TGTGCCAGCAGCTTAGAGAGCGGGAGCCAAGAGACCCAGTACTTC; CDR3aa: CASSLESGSQETQYF
abundance: .; d_gene: .; j_gene: TRBJ2-1; v_gene: TRBV7-9; CDR3nt: TGTGCCAGCAGCTCTGGGACGGGTACCTACAATGAGCAGTTCTTC; CDR3aa: CASSSGTGTYNEQFF
abundance: .; d_gene: TRBD2; j_gene: TRBJ2-5; v_gene: TRBV7-2; CDR3nt: TGTGCCAGCAGCGTCGGGGGGGCTAGCGAGACCCAGTACTTC; CDR3aa: CASSVGGASETQYF
abundance: few; d_gene: .; j_gene: TRBJ2-7; v_gene: TRBV7-9; CDR3nt: TGTGCCAGCAGCTCTCCCGGGACCCTCTACGAGCAGTACTTC; CDR3aa: CASSSPGTLYEQYF
abundance: .; d_gene: .; j_gene: TRBJ2-3; v_gene: TRBV5-1; CDR3nt: TGCGCCAGCAGCTTGGGGGACGGAGGCCCAGATACGCAGTATTTT; CDR3aa: CASSLGDGGPDTQYF
abundance: many; d_gene: TRBD1; j_gene: TRBJ1-6; v_gene: TRBV9; CDR3nt: TGTGCCAGCAGCGCCGGGACAGATTATTCACCCCTCCACTTT; CDR3aa: CASSAGTDYSPLHF